This TCR beta chain is drawn from a study of shared clonotypes between healthy human individuals. Study-wide results and limits: Unshared clonotypes carried lower generation probabilities than those common to all four donors. The sampled material consisted only of blood, and tissue repertoires are likely to differ.

Regarding this clone: The antigen is unknown.

On sorted subsets, replicate PCRs used roughly 190 ng DNA, or 31,000 or so T cell genomes. Data came from immunoSEQ multiplex PCR; TCRdb stores just in-frame clones and leaves some out. Among some 800,000 clones, 90% to 95% were seen once, and the ten largest hold about 25%. CD8 cells classed as naive were CD45RO-negative and positively selected for CCR7, excluding terminally differentiated effector memory CD45RA+ cells. Healthy and HIV-negative, the adult donors had no recent acute infections or vaccinations. Germline assignment: CDR1 LNHDA and CDR2 SQIVND (reference sequence). CDR3 length: 14 residues. Unmatched junction bases numbered 3, after V lost 8 bases and J lost 2 bases.

The clonotype was recovered from a man aged 25 to 40 in good health. J is TRBJ2-3 and V is TRBV19; 11 bases agree with TRBD2. Material for sequencing was naive CD8+ T cells sorted from blood. CDR3 nucleotide sequence: TGTGCCAGTCGACTAGCGGGACTCACAGATACGCAGTATTTT. Its protein product is CASRLAGLTDTQYF.